Reported below is one T cell receptor beta chain. Its ends do not fully match the called genes, so a read error is possible. The entry originates in a study of T cell responses to AZD1222 COVID-19 vaccine. This table comes from immunoSEQ multiplex PCR, and its TCRdb copy is limited to in-frame clones, with some not included. The table shows some 140,000 clones, with over 75% occurring only once. Germline values: CDR1 SGHTA, CDR2 FQGNSA. The CDR3 runs to 15 residues. The rearrangement uses TRBV7-2 and TRBJ1-3, with D possibly being TRBD1 (5 bases). Sample: peripheral blood, taken 28 days after the second AZD1222 dose. The receptor was derived from an adult who received the AZD1222 COVID-19 vaccine. CDR3 in amino acids: CASSLGVWAGNTIYF. As DNA, the CDR3 is TGTGCCAGCAGTTTAGGGGTTTGGGCTGGAAACACCATATATTTT.